The next 5 T cell receptor beta chains were all read from a single sample in a study of CD8+ T cells in alopecia areata. Extraction of RNA preceded its reverse transcription into cDNA, which served as the sequencing template. Only in-frame clones appear in the TCRdb table, and some are missing; sequencing was by immunoSEQ multiplex PCR. The data contain 150,000 or so clones, over 80% of them singletons. The specimen comprised CD8+ T cells sorted from blood, sampled at week 0. The receptors come from a human donor with alopecia areata.

The V and J genes are TRBV27 and TRBJ1-2, with D perhaps TRBD1 (6 bases). This CDR3 has 14 residues. Trimming shortened V by 0 bases and J by 4 bases, and 9 bases separated the two germline ends. Germline lookup yields CDR1 MNHEY and CDR2 SMNVEV (reference sequence). For the CDR3, the DNA is TGTGCCAGCAGTTTATCGGCAGGGGCCTATGGCTACACCTTC. Translation: CASSLSAGAYGYTF.

The rearrangement joins TRBV4-2 to TRBJ2-3; D remains unclear. This CDR3 is built from 12 residues. Trimming pared 1 base from V and 4 bases from J, leaving 3 bases between. Germline lookup yields CDR1 LGHNA and CDR2 YNFKEQ. CDR3 residues: CASSQVPDTQYF. DNA for the CDR3: TGTGCCAGCAGCCAAGTGCCAGATACGCAGTATTTT.

The V gene is TRBV5-1, the J gene TRBJ1-1; no clear D gene. CDR1 SGHRS and CDR2 YFSETQ come from the germline V gene. The germline V and J ends were trimmed by 0 bases and 3 bases, with 6 bases remaining between them. This CDR3 region has 13 residues. In nucleotides, the CDR3 is TGCGCCAGCAGCTTGGCCGGCTACACTGAAGCTTTCTTT. It yields the protein CASSLAGYTEAFF.

The chain employs TRBV11-2 and TRBJ1-1; D is undetermined. CDR1 and CDR2 (germline): SGHAT, FQNNGV. The CDR3 length is 12 residues. V was shortened by 4 bases and J by 4 bases, with 7 bases between the two germline ends. The CDR3 here is CASSSLSTEAFF. In DNA form, the CDR3 reads TGTGCCAGCAGCTCCCTGAGCACTGAAGCTTTCTTT.

The CDR3 is CSAPTGTAFEAFF. The CDR3 nucleotides are TGCAGCGCCCCTACCGGCACAGCGTTTGAAGCTTTCTTT. The chain uses TRBV29-1 and TRBJ1-1; D unclear. CDR3 length: 13 residues. The V and J ends lost 7 bases and 7 bases respectively, with 19 bases between them. Germline CDR1 SQVTM, CDR2 ANQGSEA.